The text below deals with one T cell receptor (beta chain). V shed 2 bases and J 8 bases; nucleotides not matched to a gene: 4. CDR3 size: 14 residues. The germline V gene encodes CDR1 GTSNPN and CDR2 SVGIG (reference sequence). Original analysis: Reference gene primer amplification yielded estimated nucleated cell counts. TCRdb keeps only in-frame clones here, not all; method: immunoSEQ multiplex PCR. D and trimming were read from the DNA, whereas the V and J calls and clone size are those reported in that table. The sample lists 85,000 to 90,000 clones, 85% to 90% seen once, with around 5% in the top ten. This specimen comes from a study of blood T cell repertoires in COVID-19. Overall study context: PBMCs, B-cell-depleted T cells, or T cells were the source of the cDNA or gDNA that made up the material.

The material sequenced was peripheral blood. The source is a woman older than 75 with active COVID-19. V usage is TRBV30 and J usage is TRBJ2-1, with 12 bases that match TRBD2. In DNA, the CDR3 is TGTGCCTGGAGTCCGGGACTAGCGGGTTATGAGCAGTTCTTC. Protein product: CAWSPGLAGYEQFF.